The sample holds many counts of the clone carrying this TCR beta chain. The target antigen is unknown. The data are from a study of Graves' ophthalmopathy and Graves' hyperthyroidism. Study in general: Peripheral blood sampling occurred at initial diagnosis, before any treatment.

The CDR3 totals 16 residues. The V segment lost 5 bases and the J segment 2 bases; nucleotides outside the gene matches: 9. Researchers took RNA transcripts and amplified TCR beta CDR3 regions from them. An opening RT-PCR round employed HTBI primers and preceded a second-round multiplex PCR. TCRdb reprocessed the multiplex PCR reads via MiXCR and lists one record per CDR3 protein. This sample yields around 340,000 distinct CDR3 sequences, of which 15% to 20% are seen a single time; over 9% belongs to the top ten. Overall study results and limits: For predicting ophthalmopathy progression, the model had approximately 70% sensitivity and 72% to 75% specificity.

The authors used Ficoll-Paque density gradient centrifugation to separate PBMCs. The input was around 10 ml of fresh peripheral blood. The sequence was obtained from an adult man with Graves' ophthalmopathy. Input material: peripheral blood. This chain connects TRBV12-3 or TRBV12-4 to TRBJ1-3, with 7 bases fitting TRBD1. CDR3 amino acids: CASSTRTGVTGNTIYF. Here the CDR3 DNA reads TGTGCCAGCAGTACCCGGACAGGTGTCACTGGAAACACCATATATTTT.